This TCR beta chain was recovered during a study of regulatory T cells in long-lasting Graves disease. This clonotype was seen more than once but under ten times. V dropped 1 base and J dropped 10 bases, with 16 bases sitting between them. This CDR3 has 15 residues. Time point here: persistent/refractory GD, antithyroid drugs over 5 years with positive TRAb. Preparation of the TCR library used RNA extracted from PBMCs. Assembly of TCR beta libraries relied on iRepertoire HTBI primers together with Arm-PCR of CDR3 regions. In TCRdb, the multiplex PCR reads were re-called with MiXCR into one record per CDR3 protein. This sample yields over 350,000 distinct CDR3 sequences, of which around 20% are seen a single time; roughly 20% belongs to the top ten.

The sequence derives from a female donor with Graves disease. This specimen consisted of peripheral blood mononuclear cells (PBMCs), obtained when the disease was refractory, from a patient treated with antithyroid drugs. The chain combines TRBV12-3 or TRBV12-4 with TRBJ1-4; D ambiguous. In DNA, the CDR3 is TGTGCCAGCAGTTTAGGAGGTTCCTTAAGCGGAAAACTGTTTTTT. This codes for CASSLGGSLSGKLFF.